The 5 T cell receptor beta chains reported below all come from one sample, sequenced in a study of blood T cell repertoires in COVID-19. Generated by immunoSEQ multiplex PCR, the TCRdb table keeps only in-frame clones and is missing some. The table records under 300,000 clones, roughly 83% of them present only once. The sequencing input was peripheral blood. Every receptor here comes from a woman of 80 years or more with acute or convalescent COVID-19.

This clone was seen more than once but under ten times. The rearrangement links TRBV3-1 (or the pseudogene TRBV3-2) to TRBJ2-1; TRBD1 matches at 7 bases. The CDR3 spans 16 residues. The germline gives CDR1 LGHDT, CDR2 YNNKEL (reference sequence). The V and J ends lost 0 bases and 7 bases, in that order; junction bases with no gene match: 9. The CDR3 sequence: CASSQESRGLGNEQFF. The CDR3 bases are TGTGCCAGCAGCCAAGAATCCAGGGGGTTGGGTAATGAGCAGTTCTTC.

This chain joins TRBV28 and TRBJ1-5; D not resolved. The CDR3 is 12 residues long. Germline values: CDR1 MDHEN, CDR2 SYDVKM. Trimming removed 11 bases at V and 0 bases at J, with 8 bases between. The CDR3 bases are TGTGCCGGTCGACATAGCAATCAGCCCCAGCATTTT. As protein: CAGRHSNQPQHF.

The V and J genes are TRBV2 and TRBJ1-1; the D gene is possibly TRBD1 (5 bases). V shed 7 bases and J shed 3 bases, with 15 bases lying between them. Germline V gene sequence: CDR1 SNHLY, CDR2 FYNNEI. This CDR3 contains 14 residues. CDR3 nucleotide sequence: TGTGCCAGCAACCCCTGGGGGGTAGACACTGAAGCTTTCTTT. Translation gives CASNPWGVDTEAFF.

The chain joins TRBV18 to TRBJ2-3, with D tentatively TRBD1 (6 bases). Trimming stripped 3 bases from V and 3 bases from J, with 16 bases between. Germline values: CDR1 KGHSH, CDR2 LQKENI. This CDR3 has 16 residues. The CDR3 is CASSPLQGMGTDTQYF. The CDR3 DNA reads TGTGCCAGCTCACCCCTACAGGGTATGGGAACAGATACGCAGTATTTT.

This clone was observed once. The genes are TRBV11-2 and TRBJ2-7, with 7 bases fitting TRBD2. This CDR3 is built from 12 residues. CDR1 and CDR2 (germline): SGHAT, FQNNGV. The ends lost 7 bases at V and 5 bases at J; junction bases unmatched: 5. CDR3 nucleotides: TGTGCCAGCAACCCTGGGGGGGACGAGCAGTACTTC. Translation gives CASNPGGDEQYF.